Reported below is one T cell receptor beta chain. Its antigen target is currently unknown. One base away there is no much larger clone; base qualities are not given. The germline V gene specifies SGDLS as CDR1 and YYNGEE as CDR2. Taken from cysteine to phenylalanine, the CDR3 has 15 residues. Here the CDR3 DNA is all that survives: 45 bases in frame from base 1. The junction shows trimming of 4 bases on V and 5 bases on J, and the gene matches do not reach 4 bases of it. This sample is part of a study of CD8+ T cells in alopecia areata (dated by TCRdb to the late 2010s). General notes on the study: High-throughput TCRbeta sequencing was used to examine T cell clonal expansion in alopecia areata in both the C3H/HeJ mouse model and human patients. Human TCRbeta sequencing covered scalp tissue and sorted CD4+ and CD8+ peripheral blood T cells from patchy and totalis/universalis alopecia areata patients and healthy controls. Scalp clonality was compared among normal scalp (n=4), patchy alopecia areata scalp (n=8), and alopecia totalis/universalis scalp (n=8). RNA was extracted with the PAXgene miRNA kit for fixed scalp, the miRNeasy kit for PBMCs, and the RNeasy kit for mouse skin. Amplification of TCRbeta CDR3 regions was done by immunoSEQ multiplex PCR using 35 Vbeta forward primers and 13 Jbeta reverse primers. Broad study findings and their caveats: Unlike mouse skin, where gammadelta T cells dominate, normal human skin contains resident alphabeta T cells that get sequenced too, which complicates analysis of the scalp TCR repertoire. Higher clonality and more expanded CD8+ clones were observed in lesional scalp than in normal scalp, particularly in alopecia totalis/universalis, a finding suggestive of antigenic drive. Compared with mice, TCR sequences shared between patients were less clear, possibly partly because of HLA diversity across the patient population.

The library was prepared using the immunoSEQ multiplex PCR assay. For TCR sequencing, RNA was extracted from every sample and reverse transcribed into cDNA to serve as template. SuperScript III was used for first-strand cDNA synthesis, primed with a 2:1 mix of oligo-dT and random hexamers. A synthetic immune receptor repertoire was used to gauge amplification bias, and whatever bias remained was removed computationally. Under the source paper's analysis protocol: Raw reads were preprocessed for error removal, and CDR3 was defined according to IMGT conventions as running from the conserved cysteine to phenylalanine. To get clonality, Shannon entropy was normalized by log2 of the number of productive unique TCRs and the result was subtracted from 1. Whether scalp clones were CD4 or CD8 was inferred by matching scalp TCRbeta sequences against CD4 and CD8 repertoires sorted from blood. TCRdb took over this immuneACCESS table, retaining in-frame rearrangements with V and J assigned. Such tables are incomplete; in checked studies, under half of the missing clones stem from an unresolved V gene, and the remainder is unexplained. V and J calls and clone size are copied from that table; D and trimming were computed from the DNA. For this sample the table gives about 110,000 clones, of which 45% to 70% were detected only once. The ten largest clones add up to around a fifth of the sample.

PBMCs were separated by density centrifugation and stained for CD3, CD4 and CD8, after which CD4+ and CD8+ T cells were sorted on a FACSAria. Unaffected controls provided scalp biopsies and blood samples. The sequence came from a human donor in good health. Sample: CD8+ T cells sorted from blood. The sequence is built from TRBV9 and TRBJ2-2; 11 middle bases align to TRBD2. The CDR3 sequence is CASSKSSGGTGELFF. The DNA is as follows: TGTGCCAGCAGCAAGTCTAGCGGGGGGACCGGGGAGCTGTTTTTT.